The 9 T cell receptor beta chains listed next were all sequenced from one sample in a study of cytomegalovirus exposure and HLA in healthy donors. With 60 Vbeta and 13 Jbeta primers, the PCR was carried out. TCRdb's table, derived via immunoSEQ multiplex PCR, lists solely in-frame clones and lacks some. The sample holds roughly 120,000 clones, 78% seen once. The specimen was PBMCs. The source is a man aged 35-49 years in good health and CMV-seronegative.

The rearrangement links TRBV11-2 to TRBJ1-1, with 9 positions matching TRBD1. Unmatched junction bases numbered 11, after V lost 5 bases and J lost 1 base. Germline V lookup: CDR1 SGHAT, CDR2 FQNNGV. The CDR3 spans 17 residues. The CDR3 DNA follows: TGTGCCAGCAGCCTAATCCGGACAGGGGCTTGGAACACTGAAGCTTTCTTT. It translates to CASSLIRTGAWNTEAFF.

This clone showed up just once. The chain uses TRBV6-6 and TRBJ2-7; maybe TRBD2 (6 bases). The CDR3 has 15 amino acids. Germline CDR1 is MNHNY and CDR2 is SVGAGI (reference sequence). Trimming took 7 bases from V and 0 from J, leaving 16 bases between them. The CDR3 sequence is CASTTRGGTSYEQYF. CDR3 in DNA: TGTGCCAGCACTACCCGAGGCGGGACCTCCTACGAGCAGTACTTC.

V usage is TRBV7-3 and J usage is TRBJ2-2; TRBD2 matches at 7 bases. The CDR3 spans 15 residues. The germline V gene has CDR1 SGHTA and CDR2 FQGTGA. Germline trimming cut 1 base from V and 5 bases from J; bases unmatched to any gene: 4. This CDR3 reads CASSLREGHTGELFF. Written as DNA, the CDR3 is TGTGCCAGCAGCTTAAGGGAGGGGCATACCGGGGAGCTGTTTTTT.

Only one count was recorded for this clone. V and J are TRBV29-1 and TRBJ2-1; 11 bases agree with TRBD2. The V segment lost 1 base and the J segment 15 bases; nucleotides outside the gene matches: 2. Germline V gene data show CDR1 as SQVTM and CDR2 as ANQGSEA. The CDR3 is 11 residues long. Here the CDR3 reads CSVEGTSGRFF. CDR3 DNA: TGCAGCGTTGAAGGCACTAGCGGGAGGTTCTTC.

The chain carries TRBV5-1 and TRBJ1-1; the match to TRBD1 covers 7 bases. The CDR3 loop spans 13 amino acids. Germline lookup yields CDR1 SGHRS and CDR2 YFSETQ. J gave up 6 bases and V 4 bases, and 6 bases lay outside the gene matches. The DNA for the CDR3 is TGCGCCAGCAGCGCAGGAACAGGGGCTGAAGCTTTCTTT. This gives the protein CASSAGTGAEAFF.

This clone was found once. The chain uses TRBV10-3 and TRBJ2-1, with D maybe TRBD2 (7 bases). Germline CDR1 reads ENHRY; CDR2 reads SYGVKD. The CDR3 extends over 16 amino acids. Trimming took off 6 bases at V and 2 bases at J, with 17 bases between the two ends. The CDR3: CAIRPGTGGPYNEQFF. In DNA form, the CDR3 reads TGTGCCATCAGACCCGGGACCGGGGGGCCCTACAATGAGCAGTTCTTC.

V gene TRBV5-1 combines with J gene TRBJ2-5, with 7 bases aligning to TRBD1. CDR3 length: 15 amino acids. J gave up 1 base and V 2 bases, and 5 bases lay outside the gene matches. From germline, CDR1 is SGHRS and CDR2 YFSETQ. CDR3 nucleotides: TGCGCCAGCAGCTTCCTAGGGGACAGCCAAGAGACCCAGTACTTC. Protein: CASSFLGDSQETQYF. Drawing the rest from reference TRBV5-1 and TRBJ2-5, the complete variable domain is KAGVTQTPRYLIKTRGQQVTLSCSPISGHRSVSWYQQTPGQGLQFLFEYFSETQRNKGNFPGRFSGRQFSNSRSEMNVSTLELGDSALYLCASSFLGDSQETQYFGPGTRLLVL.

The CDR3 DNA follows: TGTGCCAGCAGCTTAGCGCACACGAACTATGGCTACACCTTC. It specifies CASSLAHTNYGYTF. The chain combines TRBV7-6 with TRBJ1-2; D is uncertain. In germline, CDR1 is SGHVS, CDR2 FNYEAQ. Trimming took off 0 bases at V and 2 bases at J, with 7 bases between the two ends. The CDR3 has 14 residues. Drawing the rest from reference TRBV7-6 and TRBJ1-2, the complete variable domain is GAGVSQSPRYKVTKRGQDVALRCDPISGHVSLYWYRQALGQGPEFLTYFNYEAQQDKSGLPNDRFSAERPEGSISTLTIQRTEQRDSAMYRCASSLAHTNYGYTFGSGTRLTVV.

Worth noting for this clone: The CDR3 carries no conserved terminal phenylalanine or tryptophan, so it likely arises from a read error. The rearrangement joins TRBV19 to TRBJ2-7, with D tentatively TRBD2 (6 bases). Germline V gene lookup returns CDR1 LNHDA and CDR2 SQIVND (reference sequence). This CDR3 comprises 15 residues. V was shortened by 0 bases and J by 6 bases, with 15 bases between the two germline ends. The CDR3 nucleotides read TGTGCCAGTAGTATAGAGGGGGACTCCCAAGTCGAGCAGTACTCC. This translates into CASSIEGDSQVEQYS.